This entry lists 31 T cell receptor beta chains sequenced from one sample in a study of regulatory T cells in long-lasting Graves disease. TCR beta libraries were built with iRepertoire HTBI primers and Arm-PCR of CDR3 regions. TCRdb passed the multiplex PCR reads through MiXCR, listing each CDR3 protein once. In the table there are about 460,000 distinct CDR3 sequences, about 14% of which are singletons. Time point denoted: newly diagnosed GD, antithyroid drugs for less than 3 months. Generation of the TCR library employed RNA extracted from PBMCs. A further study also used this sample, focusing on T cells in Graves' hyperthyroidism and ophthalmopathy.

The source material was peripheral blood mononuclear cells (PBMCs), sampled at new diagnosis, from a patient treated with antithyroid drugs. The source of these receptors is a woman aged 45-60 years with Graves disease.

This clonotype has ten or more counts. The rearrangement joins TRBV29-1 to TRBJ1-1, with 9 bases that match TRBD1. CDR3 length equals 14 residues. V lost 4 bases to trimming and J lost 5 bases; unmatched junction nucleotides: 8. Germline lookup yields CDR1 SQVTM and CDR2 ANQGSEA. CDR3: CSVALFGTGTEAFF. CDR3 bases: TGCAGCGTTGCACTCTTCGGGACAGGGACTGAAGCTTTCTTT.

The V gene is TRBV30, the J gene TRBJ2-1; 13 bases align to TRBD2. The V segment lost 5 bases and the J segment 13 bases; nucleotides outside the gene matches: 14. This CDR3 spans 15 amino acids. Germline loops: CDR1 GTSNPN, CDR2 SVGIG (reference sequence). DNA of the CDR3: TGTGCCTGGTCTATCGGGACTAGCGGGAATCGCGGTCAGTTCTTC. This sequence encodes CAWSIGTSGNRGQFF.

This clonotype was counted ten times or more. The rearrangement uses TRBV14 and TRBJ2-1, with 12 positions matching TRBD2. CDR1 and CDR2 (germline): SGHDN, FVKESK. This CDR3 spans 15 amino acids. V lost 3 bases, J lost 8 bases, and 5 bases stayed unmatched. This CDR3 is CASSHARLAGDEQFF. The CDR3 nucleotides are TGTGCCAGCAGCCATGCCCGACTAGCGGGGGATGAGCAGTTCTTC.

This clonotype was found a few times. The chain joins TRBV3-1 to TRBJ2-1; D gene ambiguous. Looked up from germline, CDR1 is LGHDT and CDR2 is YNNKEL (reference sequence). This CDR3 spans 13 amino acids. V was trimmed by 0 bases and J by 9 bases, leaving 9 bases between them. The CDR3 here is CASSQDSSFEQFF. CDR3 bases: TGTGCCAGCAGCCAAGACAGTTCGTTTGAGCAGTTCTTC.

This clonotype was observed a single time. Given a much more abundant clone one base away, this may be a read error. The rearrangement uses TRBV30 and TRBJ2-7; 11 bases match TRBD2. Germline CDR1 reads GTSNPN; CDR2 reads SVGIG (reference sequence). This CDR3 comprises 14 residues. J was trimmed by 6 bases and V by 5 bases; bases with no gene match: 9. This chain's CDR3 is CAWSCTSGRREQYF. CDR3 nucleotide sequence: TGTGCCTGGTCTTGTACTAGCGGGAGACGCGAGCAGTACTTC.

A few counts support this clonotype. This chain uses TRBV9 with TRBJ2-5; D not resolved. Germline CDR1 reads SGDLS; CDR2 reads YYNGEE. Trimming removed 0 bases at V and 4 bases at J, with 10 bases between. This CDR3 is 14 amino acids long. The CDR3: CASSVGDSPETQYF. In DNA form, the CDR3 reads TGTGCCAGCAGCGTAGGCGACTCCCCAGAGACCCAGTACTTC.

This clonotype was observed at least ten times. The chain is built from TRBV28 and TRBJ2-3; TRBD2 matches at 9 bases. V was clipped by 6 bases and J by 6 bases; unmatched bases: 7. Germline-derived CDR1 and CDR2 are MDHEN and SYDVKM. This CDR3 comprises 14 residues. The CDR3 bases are TGTGCCAGCAGGGATAGCGGGAGTATGGATACGCAGTATTTT. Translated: CASRDSGSMDTQYF.

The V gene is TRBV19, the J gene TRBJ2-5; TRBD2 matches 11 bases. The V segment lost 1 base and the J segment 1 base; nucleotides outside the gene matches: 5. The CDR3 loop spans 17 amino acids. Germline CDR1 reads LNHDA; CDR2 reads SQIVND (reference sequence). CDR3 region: CASSIVRLAGLQETQYF. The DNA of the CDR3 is TGTGCCAGTAGTATAGTTCGACTAGCGGGACTCCAAGAGACCCAGTACTTC.

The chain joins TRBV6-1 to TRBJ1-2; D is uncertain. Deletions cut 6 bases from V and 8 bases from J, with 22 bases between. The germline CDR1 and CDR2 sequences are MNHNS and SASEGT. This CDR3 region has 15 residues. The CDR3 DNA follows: TGTGCCAGCAGCTCCCTGGAGGGCGGGCCCGGGGGCTACACCTTC. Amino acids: CASSSLEGGPGGYTF.

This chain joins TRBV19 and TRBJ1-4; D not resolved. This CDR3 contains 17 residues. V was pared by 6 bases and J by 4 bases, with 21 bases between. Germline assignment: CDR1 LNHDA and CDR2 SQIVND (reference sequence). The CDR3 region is CASSKSGFEADNEKLFF. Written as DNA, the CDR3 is TGTGCCAGTAGCAAATCGGGGTTCGAGGCAGATAATGAAAAACTGTTTTTT.

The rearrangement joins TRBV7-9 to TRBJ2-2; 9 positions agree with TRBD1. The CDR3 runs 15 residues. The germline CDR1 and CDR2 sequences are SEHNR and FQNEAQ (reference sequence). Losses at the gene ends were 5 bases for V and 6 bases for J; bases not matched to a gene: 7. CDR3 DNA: TGTGCCAGCAGCCACCTCACAGGGGGCCCCGGGGAGCTGTTTTTT. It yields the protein CASSHLTGGPGELFF.

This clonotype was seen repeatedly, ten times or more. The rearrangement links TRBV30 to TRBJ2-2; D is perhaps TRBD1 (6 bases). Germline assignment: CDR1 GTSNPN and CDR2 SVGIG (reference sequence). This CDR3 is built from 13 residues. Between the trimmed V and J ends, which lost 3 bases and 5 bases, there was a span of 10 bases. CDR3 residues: CAWRVGGTGELFF. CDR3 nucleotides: TGTGCCTGGAGGGTAGGGGGAACCGGGGAGCTGTTTTTT.

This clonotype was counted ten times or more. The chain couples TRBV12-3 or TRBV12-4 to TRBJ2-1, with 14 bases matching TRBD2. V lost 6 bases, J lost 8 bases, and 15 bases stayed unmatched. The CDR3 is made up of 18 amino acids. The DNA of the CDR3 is TGTGCCAGCAGACCCGGGACTAGCGGGAGTACGCCCTCCGATGAGCAGTTCTTC. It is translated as CASRPGTSGSTPSDEQFF.

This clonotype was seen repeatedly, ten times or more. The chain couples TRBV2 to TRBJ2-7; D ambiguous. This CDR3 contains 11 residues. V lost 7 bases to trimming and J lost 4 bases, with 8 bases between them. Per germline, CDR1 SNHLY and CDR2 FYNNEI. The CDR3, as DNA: TGTGCCAGCAATCTAGATTACGAGCAGTACTTC. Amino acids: CASNLDYEQYF.

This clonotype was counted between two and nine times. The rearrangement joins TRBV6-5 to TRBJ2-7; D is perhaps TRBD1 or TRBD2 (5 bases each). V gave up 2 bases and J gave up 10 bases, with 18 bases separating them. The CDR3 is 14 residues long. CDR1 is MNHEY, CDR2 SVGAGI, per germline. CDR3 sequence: CASSYRDHFYGQYF. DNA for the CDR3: TGTGCCAGCAGTTACCGGGACCACTTCTACGGTCAGTACTTC.

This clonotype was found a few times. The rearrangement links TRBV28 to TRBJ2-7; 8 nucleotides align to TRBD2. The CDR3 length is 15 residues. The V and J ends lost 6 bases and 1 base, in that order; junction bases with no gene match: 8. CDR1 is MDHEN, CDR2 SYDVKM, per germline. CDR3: CASSQTGTRSYEQYF. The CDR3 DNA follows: TGTGCCAGCAGCCAAACCGGGACTAGGTCCTACGAGCAGTACTTC.

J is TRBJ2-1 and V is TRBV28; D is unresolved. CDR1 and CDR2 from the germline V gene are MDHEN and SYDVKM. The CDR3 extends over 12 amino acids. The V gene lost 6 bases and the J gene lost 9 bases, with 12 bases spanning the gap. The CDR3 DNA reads TGTGCCAGCAGGCCCCTAGAGAGTGAGCAGTTCTTC. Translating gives CASRPLESEQFF.

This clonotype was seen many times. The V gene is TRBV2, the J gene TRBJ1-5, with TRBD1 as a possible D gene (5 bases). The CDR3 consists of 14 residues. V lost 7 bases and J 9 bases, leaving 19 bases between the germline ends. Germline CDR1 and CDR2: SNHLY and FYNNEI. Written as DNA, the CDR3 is TGTGCCAGCACACCCATGGGGCAGATATCGCCCCAGCATTTT. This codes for CASTPMGQISPQHF.

CDR3 loop: CASSIQGKGPNQPQHF. DNA of the CDR3: TGTGCCAGCAGCATCCAGGGGAAAGGGCCTAATCAGCCCCAGCATTTT. The rearrangement uses TRBV7-9 and TRBJ1-5; weak D call: TRBD1 (6 bases). Per germline, CDR1 SEHNR and CDR2 FQNEAQ (reference sequence). There are 16 residues in the CDR3. The V and J ends lost 5 bases and 4 bases respectively, with 18 bases between them.

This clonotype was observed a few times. The CDR3 here is CSVASGGFGEQFF. CDR3 coding DNA: TGCAGCGTTGCGTCCGGGGGGTTCGGCGAGCAGTTCTTC. This chain links TRBV29-1 with TRBJ2-1, with 7 positions matching TRBD2. The CDR3 runs 13 residues. The V segment lost 4 bases and the J segment 10 bases; nucleotides outside the gene matches: 10. Germline V gene lookup returns CDR1 SQVTM and CDR2 ANQGSEA.

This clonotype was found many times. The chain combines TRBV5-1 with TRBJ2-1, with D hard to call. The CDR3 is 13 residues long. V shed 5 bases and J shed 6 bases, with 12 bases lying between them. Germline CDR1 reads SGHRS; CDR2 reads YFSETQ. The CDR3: CASRPERGNEQFF. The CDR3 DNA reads TGCGCCAGCAGACCTGAGCGAGGCAATGAGCAGTTCTTC.

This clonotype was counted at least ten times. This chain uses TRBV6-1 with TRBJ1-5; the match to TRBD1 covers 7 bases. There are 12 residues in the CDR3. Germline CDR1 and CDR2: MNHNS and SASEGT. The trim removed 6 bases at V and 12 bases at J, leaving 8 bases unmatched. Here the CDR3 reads CASSETGMGQHF. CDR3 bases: TGTGCCAGCAGCGAGACAGGGATGGGCCAGCATTTT.

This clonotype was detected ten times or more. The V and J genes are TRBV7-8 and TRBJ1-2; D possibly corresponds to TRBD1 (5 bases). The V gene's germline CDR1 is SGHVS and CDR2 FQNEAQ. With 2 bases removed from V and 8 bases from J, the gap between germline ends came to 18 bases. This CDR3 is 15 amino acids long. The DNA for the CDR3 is TGTGCCAGCAGCTTACACCGACAGAGCCCTGAGGGCTACACCTTC. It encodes CASSLHRQSPEGYTF.

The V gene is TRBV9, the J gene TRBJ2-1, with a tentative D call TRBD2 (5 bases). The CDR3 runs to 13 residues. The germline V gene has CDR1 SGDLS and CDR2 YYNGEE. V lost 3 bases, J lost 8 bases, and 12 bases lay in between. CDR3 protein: CASSGRLGDEQFF. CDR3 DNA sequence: TGTGCCAGCAGCGGGAGGCTCGGCGATGAGCAGTTCTTC.

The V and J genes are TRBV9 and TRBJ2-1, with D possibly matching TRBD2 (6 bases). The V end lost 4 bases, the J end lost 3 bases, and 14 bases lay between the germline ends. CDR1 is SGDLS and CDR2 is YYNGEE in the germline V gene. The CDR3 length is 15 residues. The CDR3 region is CASSKTRAIYNEQFF. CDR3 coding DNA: TGTGCCAGCAGCAAGACTAGGGCAATCTACAATGAGCAGTTCTTC.

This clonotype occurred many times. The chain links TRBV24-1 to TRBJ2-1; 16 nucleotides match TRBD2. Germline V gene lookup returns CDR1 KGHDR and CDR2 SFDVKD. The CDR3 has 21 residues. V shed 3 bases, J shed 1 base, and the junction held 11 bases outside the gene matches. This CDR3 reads CATSDPLGGTSGRESYNEQFF. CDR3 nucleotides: TGTGCCACCAGTGATCCCCTAGGCGGGACTAGCGGGAGGGAGTCCTACAATGAGCAGTTCTTC.

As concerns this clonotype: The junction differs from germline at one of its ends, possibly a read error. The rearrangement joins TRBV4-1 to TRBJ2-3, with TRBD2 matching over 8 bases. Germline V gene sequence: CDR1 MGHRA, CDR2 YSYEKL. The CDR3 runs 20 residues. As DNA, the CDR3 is TGTGCCAGCAGCCAAGAGGTGATAACGGGAGGGGGTCTCCGCACAGATACGCAGTATTTT. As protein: CASSQEVITGGGLRTDTQYF.

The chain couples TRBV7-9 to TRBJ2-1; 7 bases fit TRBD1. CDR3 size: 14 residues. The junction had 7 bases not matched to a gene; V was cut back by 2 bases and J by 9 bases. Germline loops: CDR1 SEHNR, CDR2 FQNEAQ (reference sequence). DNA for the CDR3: TGTGCCAGCAGCTTAAAGGACAGGAAAAGTGAGCAGTTCTTC. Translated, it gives CASSLKDRKSEQFF.

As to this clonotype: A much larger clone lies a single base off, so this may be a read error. CDR3 coding DNA: TGCGCCAGCAGCTCAATGGGGGGGGCGCTCAATGAGCAGTTCTTC. Translation: CASSSMGGALNEQFF. This rearrangement joins TRBV5-1 to TRBJ2-1; D is possibly TRBD2 (7 bases). The CDR3 contains 15 residues. Germline CDR1 reads SGHRS; CDR2 reads YFSETQ. V was trimmed by 3 bases and J by 6 bases, leaving 16 bases between them.

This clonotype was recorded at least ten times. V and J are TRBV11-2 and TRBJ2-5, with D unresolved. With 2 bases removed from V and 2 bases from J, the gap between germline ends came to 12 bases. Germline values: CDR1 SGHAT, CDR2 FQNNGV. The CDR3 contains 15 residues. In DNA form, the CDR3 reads TGTGCCAGCAGCTTAAATCCAGCAAATCAAGAGACCCAGTACTTC. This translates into CASSLNPANQETQYF.

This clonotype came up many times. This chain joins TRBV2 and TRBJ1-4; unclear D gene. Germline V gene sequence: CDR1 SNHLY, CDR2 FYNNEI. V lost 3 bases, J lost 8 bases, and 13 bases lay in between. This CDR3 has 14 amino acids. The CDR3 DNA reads TGTGCCAGCAGTGAGTGGGAGAGTAACGAAAAACTGTTTTTT. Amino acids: CASSEWESNEKLFF. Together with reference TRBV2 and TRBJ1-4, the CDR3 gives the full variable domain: EPEVTQTPSHQVTQMGQEVILRCVPISNHLYFYWYRQILGQKVEFLVSFYNNEISEKSEIFDDQFSVERPDGSNFTLKIRSTKLEDSAMYFCASSEWESNEKLFFGSGTQLSVL.